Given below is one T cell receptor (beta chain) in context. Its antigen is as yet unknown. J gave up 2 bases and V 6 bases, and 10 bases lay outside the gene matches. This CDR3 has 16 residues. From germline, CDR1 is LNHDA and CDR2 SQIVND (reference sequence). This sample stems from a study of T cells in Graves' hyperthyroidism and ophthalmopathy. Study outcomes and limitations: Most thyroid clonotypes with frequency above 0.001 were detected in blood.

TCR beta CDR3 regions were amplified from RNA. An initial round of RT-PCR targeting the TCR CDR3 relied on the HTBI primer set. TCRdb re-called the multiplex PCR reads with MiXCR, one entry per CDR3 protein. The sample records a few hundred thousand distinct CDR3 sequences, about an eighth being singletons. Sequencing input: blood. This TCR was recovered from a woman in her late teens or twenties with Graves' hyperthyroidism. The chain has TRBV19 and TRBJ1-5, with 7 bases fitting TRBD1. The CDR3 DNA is TGTGCCAGTAGGACGGAGGGGGCGGGAGGCAATCAGCCCCAGCATTTT. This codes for CASRTEGAGGNQPQHF.